The clone carrying this T cell receptor (beta chain) was found once. The data were taken from a study of blood T cell repertoires in COVID-19. J lost 1 base, V lost 3 bases, and 6 bases had no gene match. From germline, CDR1 is SGHAT and CDR2 FQNNGV. The CDR3 extends over 17 amino acids. The repertoire was sequenced with immunoSEQ multiplex PCR; TCRdb's copy has only in-frame clones and lacks some. This sample yields approximately 35,000 clones, of which 88% are seen a single time; about 14% belongs to the top ten. The receptor was derived from a man in his 60s with active COVID-19. Sequenced material: peripheral blood. The chain employs TRBV11-2 and TRBJ2-6; TRBD1 agrees at 7 bases. The DNA for the CDR3 is TGTGCCAGCAGCTTTTCAGGGGGATCTTCTGGGGCCAACGTCCTGACTTTC. Amino acids: CASSFSGGSSGANVLTF.